These 10 T cell receptor beta chains share one sample of origin, sequenced in a study of T-cell reconstitution after alpha-beta-depleted transplantation in children. Molecular barcoding with unique molecular identifiers was used for the TCRbeta library. TCRdb fed the PCR reads into MiXCR, producing one record per CDR3 protein. This sample has about half a million distinct CDR3 sequences, with about 12% found just once. The sample here was PBMCs from the stem cell graft donor, taken from the stem cell graft. These receptors came from a human donor who donated a stem cell graft to a child with combined immunodeficiency.

This clonotype was recorded a few times. The rearrangement joins TRBV6-2 or TRBV6-3 to TRBJ2-6; D uncertain. Germline V gene sequence: CDR1 MNHEY, CDR2 SVGEGT. The CDR3 is made up of 15 amino acids. Trimming removed 7 bases at V and 0 bases at J, with 10 bases between. The CDR3 sequence is CASILTGSGANVLTF. The CDR3 DNA follows: TGTGCCAGCATTTTAACGGGCTCTGGGGCCAACGTCCTGACTTTC.

The J gene is TRBJ2-7, the V gene TRBV4-3; the D is unclear. With 0 bases removed from V and 0 bases from J, the gap between germline ends came to 18 bases. The CDR3 covers 18 residues. Germline-derived CDR1 and CDR2 are LGHNA and YSLEER. The chain's CDR3 is CASSQDPPSPGRSYEQYF. The CDR3 coding sequence is TGCGCCAGCAGCCAAGATCCGCCCTCCCCCGGGCGCTCCTACGAGCAGTACTTC.

This clonotype was observed many times. V gene TRBV4-3 combines with J gene TRBJ2-3; no firm D call. Germline V gene lookup returns CDR1 LGHNA and CDR2 YSLEER. The length of the CDR3 is 14 residues. V lost 0 bases to trimming and J lost 5 bases, with 9 bases between them. CDR3 in DNA: TGCGCCAGCAGCCAAGATCGCCCCAGAGATACGCAGTATTTT. This translates into CASSQDRPRDTQYF.

The sample holds a few counts of this clonotype. DNA of the CDR3: TGTGCCAGCAGCTCCACAGCGGGCAGGGAAGAAGGCTACACCTTC. It specifies CASSSTAGREEGYTF. V usage is TRBV7-2 and J usage is TRBJ1-2; possible D gene TRBD1, 5 bases. Germline loops: CDR1 SGHTA, CDR2 FQGNSA. CDR3 length: 15 residues. The V end lost 4 bases, the J end lost 8 bases, and 20 bases lay between the germline ends.

J is TRBJ2-2 and V is TRBV6-5; a weak D match, TRBD1 (5 bases). The CDR3 covers 13 residues. V was clipped by 2 bases and J by 6 bases, with 7 bases between them. Germline V CDR1 and CDR2: MNHEY, SVGAGI. Written as DNA, the CDR3 is TGTGCCAGCAGTTACGACAGCCCCGGGGAGCTGTTTTTT. It translates to CASSYDSPGELFF.

This clonotype was counted only a few times. The CDR3 here is CASSSRTPVYNEQFF. The CDR3 DNA reads TGTGCCAGCAGTTCACGGACACCCGTCTACAATGAGCAGTTCTTC. The chain is built from TRBV28 and TRBJ2-1; a possible D gene is TRBD1 (5 bases). The CDR3 is 15 amino acids. Germline V gene lookup returns CDR1 MDHEN and CDR2 SYDVKM. The ends were cut back, 4 bases at V and 3 bases at J, with 13 bases in the middle.

The chain couples TRBV29-1 to TRBJ2-3; the D is unclear. Germline values: CDR1 SQVTM, CDR2 ANQGSEA. This CDR3 has 16 amino acids. Trimming shortened V by 1 base and J by 4 bases, and 18 bases separated the two germline ends. The CDR3 loop reads CSVEGLRTSKADTQYF. The CDR3 DNA is TGCAGCGTTGAAGGTTTAAGGACCTCTAAGGCAGATACGCAGTATTTT.

V is TRBV29-1 and J is TRBJ1-4, with unresolved D. The CDR3 length is 14 residues. Trimming took 7 bases from V and 7 from J, leaving 19 bases between them. Germline values: CDR1 SQVTM, CDR2 ANQGSEA. The CDR3 nucleotides read TGCAGCGCATCACCGACCGTTGGTGGTGAAAAACTGTTTTTT. Translation gives CSASPTVGGEKLFF.

The rearrangement links TRBV3-1 to TRBJ1-2; D possibly corresponds to TRBD1 (6 bases). The length of the CDR3 is 19 residues. Trimming left V 0 bases short and J 4 bases short, with 24 bases between. In germline, CDR1 is LGHDT, CDR2 YNNKEL (reference sequence). DNA of the CDR3: TGTGCCAGCAGCCAAGATCGTAGGACAGTCGCGCCGGACTTCTATGGCTACACCTTC. It yields the protein CASSQDRRTVAPDFYGYTF. The whole variable domain, remainder taken from reference TRBV3-1 and TRBJ1-2, is DTAVSQTPKYLVTQMGNDKSIKCEQNLGHDTMYWYKQDSKKFLKIMFSYNNKELIINETVPNRFSPKSPDKAHLNLHINSLELGDSAVYFCASSQDRRTVAPDFYGYTFGSGTRLTVV.

This clonotype has only a few counts. The rearrangement joins TRBV12-3 or TRBV12-4 to TRBJ2-6; D remains unclear. The CDR3 totals 17 residues. The V end lost 1 base, the J end lost 0 bases, and 10 bases lay between the germline ends. The CDR3 bases are TGTGCCAGCAGTTTAGGGGCTACTCCCTCTGGGGCCAACGTCCTGACTTTC. Its translation is CASSLGATPSGANVLTF.